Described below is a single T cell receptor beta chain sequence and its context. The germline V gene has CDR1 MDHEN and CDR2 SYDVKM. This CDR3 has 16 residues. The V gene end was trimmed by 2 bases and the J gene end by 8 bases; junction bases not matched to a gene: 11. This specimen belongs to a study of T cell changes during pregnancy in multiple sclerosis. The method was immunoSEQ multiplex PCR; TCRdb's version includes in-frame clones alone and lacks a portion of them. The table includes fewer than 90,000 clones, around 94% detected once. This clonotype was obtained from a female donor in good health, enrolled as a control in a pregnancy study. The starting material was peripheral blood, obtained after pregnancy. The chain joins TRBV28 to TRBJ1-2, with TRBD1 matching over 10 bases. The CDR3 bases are TGTGCCAGCAGTTTAGTTGGACAGGGGGAGGGATACGGCTACACCTTC. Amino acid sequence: CASSLVGQGEGYGYTF.